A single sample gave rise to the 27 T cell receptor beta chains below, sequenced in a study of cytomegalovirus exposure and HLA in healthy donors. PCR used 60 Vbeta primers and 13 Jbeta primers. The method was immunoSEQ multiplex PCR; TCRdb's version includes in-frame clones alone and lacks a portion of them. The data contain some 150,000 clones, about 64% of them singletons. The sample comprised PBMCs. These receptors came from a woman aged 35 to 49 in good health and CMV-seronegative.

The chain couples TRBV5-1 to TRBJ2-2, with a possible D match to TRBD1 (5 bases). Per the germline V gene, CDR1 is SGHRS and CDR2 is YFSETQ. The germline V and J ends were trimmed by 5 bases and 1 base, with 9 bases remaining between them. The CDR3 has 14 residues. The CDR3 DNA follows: TGCGCCAGCAGGGGTACAGGGAACACCGGGGAGCTGTTTTTT. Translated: CASRGTGNTGELFF.

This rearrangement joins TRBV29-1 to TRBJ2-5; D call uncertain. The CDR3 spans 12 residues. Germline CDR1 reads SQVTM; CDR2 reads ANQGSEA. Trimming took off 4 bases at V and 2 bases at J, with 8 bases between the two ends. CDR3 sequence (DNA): TGCAGCGTTGGGTACAGTCAAGAGACCCAGTACTTC. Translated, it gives CSVGYSQETQYF.

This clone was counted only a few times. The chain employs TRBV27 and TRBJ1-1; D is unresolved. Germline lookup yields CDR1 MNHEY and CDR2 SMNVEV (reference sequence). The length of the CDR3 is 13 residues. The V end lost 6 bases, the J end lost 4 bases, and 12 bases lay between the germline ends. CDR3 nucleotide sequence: TGTGCCAGCAGACAGCTTGAAAGCACTGAAGCTTTCTTT. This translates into CASRQLESTEAFF.

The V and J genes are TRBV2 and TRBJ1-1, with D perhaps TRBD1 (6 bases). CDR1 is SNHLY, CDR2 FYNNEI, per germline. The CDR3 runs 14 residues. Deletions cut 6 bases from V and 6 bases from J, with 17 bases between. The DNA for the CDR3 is TGTGCCAGCAGCAACAGGGCGCAAGGGCCTGAAGCTTTCTTT. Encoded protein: CASSNRAQGPEAFF. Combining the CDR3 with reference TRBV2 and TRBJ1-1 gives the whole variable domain EPEVTQTPSHQVTQMGQEVILRCVPISNHLYFYWYRQILGQKVEFLVSFYNNEISEKSEIFDDQFSVERPDGSNFTLKIRSTKLEDSAMYFCASSNRAQGPEAFFGQGTRLTVV.

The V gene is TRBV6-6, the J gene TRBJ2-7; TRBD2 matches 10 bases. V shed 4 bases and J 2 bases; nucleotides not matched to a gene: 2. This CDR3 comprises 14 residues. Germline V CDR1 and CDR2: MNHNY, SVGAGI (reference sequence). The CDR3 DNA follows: TGTGCCAGCAGTTTTAGCGGGGGGCCCTACGAGCAGTACTTC. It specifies CASSFSGGPYEQYF.

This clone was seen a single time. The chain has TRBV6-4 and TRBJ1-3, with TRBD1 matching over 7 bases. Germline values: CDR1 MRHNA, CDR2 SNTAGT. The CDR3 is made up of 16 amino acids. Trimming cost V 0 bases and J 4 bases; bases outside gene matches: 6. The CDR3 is CASSDSWTGEGNTIYF. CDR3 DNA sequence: TGTGCCAGCAGTGACTCTTGGACAGGAGAAGGAAACACCATATATTTT.

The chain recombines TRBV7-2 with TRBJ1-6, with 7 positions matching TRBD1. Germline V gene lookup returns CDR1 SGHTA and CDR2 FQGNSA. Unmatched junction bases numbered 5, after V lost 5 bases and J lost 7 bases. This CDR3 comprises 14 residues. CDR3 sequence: CASSPQGLNSPLHF. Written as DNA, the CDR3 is TGTGCCAGCAGCCCACAGGGGTTGAATTCACCCCTCCACTTT.

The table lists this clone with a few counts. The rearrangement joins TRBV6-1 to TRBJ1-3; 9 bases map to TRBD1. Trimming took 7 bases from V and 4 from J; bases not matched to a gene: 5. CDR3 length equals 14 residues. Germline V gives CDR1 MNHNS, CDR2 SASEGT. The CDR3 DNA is TGTGCCAGCACCCGTGGACAGGGGGGAAACACCATATATTTT. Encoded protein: CASTRGQGGNTIYF.

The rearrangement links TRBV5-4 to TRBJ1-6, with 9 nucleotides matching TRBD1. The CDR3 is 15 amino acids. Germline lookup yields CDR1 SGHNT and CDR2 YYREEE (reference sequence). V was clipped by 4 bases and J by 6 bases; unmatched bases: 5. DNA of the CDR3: TGTGCCAGCAGCCCTGGGGACAGGGCTAATTCACCCCTCCACTTT. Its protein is CASSPGDRANSPLHF.

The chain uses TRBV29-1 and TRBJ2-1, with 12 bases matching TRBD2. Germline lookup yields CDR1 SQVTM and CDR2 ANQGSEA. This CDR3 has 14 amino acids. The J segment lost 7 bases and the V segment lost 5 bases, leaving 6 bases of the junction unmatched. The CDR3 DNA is TGCAGCGTTCAAGGACTAGCGGGGTTGAATGAGCAGTTCTTC. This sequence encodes CSVQGLAGLNEQFF.

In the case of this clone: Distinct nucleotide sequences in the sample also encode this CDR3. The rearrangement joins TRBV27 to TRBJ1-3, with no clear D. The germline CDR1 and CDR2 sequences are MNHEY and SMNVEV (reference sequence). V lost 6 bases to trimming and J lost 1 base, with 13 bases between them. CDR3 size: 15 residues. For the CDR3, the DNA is TGTGCCAGCAGCCGAGGCGGGTCATCTGGAAACACCATATATTTT. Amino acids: CASSRGGSSGNTIYF.

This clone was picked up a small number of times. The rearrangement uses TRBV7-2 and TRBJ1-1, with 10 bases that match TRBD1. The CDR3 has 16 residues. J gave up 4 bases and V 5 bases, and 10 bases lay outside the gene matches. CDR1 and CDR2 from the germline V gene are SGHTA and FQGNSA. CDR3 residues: CASSNRDRGGSTEAFF. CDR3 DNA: TGTGCCAGCAGCAACCGGGACAGGGGTGGGAGCACTGAAGCTTTCTTT.

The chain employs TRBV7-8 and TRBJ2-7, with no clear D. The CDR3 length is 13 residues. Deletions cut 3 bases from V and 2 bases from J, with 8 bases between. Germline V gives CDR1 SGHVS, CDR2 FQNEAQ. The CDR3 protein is CASSLSITYEQYF. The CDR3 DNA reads TGTGCCAGCAGCTTGAGCATTACCTACGAGCAGTACTTC.

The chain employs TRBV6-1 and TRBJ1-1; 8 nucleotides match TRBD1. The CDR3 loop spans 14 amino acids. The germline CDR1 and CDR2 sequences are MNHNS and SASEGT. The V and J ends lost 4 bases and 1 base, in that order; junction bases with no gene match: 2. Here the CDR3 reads CASSGGQGNTEAFF. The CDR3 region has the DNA TGTGCCAGCAGTGGCGGACAGGGGAACACTGAAGCTTTCTTT.

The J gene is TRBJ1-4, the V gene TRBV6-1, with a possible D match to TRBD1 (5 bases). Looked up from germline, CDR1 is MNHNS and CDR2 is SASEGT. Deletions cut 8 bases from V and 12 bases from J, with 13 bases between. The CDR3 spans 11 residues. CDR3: CASPKMTELFF. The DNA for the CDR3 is TGTGCCAGCCCGAAAATGACAGAACTGTTTTTT.

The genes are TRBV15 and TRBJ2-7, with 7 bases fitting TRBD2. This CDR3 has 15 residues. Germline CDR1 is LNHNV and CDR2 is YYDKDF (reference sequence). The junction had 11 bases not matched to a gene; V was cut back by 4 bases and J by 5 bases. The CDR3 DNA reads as TGTGCCACCAGCATCCGGACTAGTGGGTCTAACGAGCAGTACTTC. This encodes CATSIRTSGSNEQYF.

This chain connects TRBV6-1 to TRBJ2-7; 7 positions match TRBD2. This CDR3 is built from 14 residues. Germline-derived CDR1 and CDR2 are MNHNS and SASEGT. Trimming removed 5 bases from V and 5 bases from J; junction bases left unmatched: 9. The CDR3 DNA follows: TGTGCCAGCAGTCCCCGTGGCGGGGGAGACGAGCAGTACTTC. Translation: CASSPRGGGDEQYF.

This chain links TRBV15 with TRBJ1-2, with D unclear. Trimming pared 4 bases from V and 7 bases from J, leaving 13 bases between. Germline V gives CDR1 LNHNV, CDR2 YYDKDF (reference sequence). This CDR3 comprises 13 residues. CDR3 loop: CATSNEGPAGYTF. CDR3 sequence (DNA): TGTGCCACCAGCAATGAGGGTCCGGCTGGCTACACCTTC. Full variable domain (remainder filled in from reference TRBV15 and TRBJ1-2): DAMVIQNPRYQVTQFGKPVTLSCSQTLNHNVMYWYQQKSSQAPKLLFHYYDKDFNNEADTPDNFQSRRPNTSFCFLDIRSPGLGDTAMYLCATSNEGPAGYTFGSGTRLTVV.

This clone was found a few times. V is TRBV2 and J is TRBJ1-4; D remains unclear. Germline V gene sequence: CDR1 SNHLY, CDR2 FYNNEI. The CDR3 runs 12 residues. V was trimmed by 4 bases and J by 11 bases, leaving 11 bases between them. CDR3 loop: CASSASSGKLFF. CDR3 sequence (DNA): TGTGCCAGCAGTGCGTCATCCGGGAAACTGTTTTTT.

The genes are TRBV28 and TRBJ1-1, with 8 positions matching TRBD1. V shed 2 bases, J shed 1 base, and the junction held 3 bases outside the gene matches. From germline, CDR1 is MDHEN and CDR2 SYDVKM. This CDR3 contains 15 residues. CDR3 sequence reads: CASSLLTGANTEAFF. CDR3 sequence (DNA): TGTGCCAGCAGTTTACTGACAGGGGCGAACACTGAAGCTTTCTTT.

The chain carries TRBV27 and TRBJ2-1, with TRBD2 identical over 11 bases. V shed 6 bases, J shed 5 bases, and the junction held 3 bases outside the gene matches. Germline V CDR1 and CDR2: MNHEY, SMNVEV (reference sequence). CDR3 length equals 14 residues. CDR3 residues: CASSPSGGHNEQFF. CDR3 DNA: TGTGCCAGCAGCCCTAGCGGGGGGCACAATGAGCAGTTCTTC.

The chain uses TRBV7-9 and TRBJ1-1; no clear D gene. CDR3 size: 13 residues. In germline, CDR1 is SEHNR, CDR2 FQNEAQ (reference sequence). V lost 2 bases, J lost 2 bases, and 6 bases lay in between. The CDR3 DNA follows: TGTGCCAGCAGCTTAAATAGTAACACTGAAGCTTTCTTT. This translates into CASSLNSNTEAFF.

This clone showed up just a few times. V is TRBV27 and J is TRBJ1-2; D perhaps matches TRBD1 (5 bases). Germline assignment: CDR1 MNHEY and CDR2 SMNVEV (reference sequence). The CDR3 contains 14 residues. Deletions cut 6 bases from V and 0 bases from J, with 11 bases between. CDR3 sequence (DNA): TGTGCCAGCAGCCGGGGGGAAGCTAACTATGGCTACACCTTC. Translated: CASSRGEANYGYTF.

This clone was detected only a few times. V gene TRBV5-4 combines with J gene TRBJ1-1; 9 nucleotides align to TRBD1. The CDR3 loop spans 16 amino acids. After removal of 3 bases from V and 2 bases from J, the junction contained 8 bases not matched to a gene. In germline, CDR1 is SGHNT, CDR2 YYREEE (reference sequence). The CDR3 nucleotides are TGTGCCAGCAGCTCGAAGACAGGGGGACGAAACACTGAAGCTTTCTTT. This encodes CASSSKTGGRNTEAFF.

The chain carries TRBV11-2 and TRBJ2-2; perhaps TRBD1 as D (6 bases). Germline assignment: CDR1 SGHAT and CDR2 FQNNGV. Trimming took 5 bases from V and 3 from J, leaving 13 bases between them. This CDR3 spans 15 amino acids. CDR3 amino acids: CASSRRDTYTGELFF. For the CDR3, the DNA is TGTGCCAGCAGCCGCCGGGACACCTACACCGGGGAGCTGTTTTTT.

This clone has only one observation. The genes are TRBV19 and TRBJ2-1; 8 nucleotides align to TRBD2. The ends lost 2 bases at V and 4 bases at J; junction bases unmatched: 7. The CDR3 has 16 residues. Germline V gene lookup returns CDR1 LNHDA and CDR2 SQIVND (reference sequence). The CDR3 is CASSIPASGQYNEQFF. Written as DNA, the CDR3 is TGTGCCAGTAGTATACCGGCTAGCGGGCAGTACAATGAGCAGTTCTTC.

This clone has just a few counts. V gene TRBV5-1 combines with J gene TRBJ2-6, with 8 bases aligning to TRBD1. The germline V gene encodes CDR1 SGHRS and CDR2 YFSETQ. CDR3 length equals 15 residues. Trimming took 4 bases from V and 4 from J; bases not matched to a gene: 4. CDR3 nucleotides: TGCGCCAGCAGCCCAGGGGGCGTGGGGGCCAACGTCCTGACTTTC. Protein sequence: CASSPGGVGANVLTF.